This T cell receptor beta chain was profiled in a study of T cells in Graves' hyperthyroidism and ophthalmopathy (dated by TCRdb to the late 2010s). About the study as a whole: Peripheral blood samples were taken at the time of initial diagnosis, prior to any treatment. TCR V-J signatures able to tell the groups apart were searched for in a discovery cohort of some 97 patients, of whom 40 to 45 had Graves' ophthalmopathy and roughly 58 had stable Graves' hyperthyroidism. The approximately 100 discovery patients were randomly split 7:3 into training and test sets. After sampling, hyperthyroidism patients received methimazole starting at 30 mg daily, and ophthalmopathy patients received high-dose intravenous methylprednisolone. In addition, the study compared T-cell repertoires in thyroid tissue and in blood from several Graves' hyperthyroidism patients. Whether ophthalmopathy could be predicted prospectively was tested in an independent validation cohort made up of under 20 hyperthyroidism patients plus 17 patients who later progressed to ophthalmopathy. The paper reports TCR Vbeta CDR3 sequencing of 130 to 150 peripheral blood samples: approximately 41 ophthalmopathy, roughly 74 hyperthyroidism and about 17 progressor patients. On the study overall, not on this receptor specifically: During validation, the model predicted progression to ophthalmopathy a median of roughly 7.1 months ahead of onset, with more than 60% sensitivity and roughly 72% specificity. A model built on a 13 V-J signature distinguished ophthalmopathy from stable hyperthyroidism, reaching 85% to 90% sensitivity and 81.08% specificity in cross-validation and 80%/75% in testing. Most expanded thyroid clonotypes (frequency above 0.001) were also detected in blood, suggesting blood repertoires may reflect thyroid immune responses. No statistical method was used to set the sample size in advance, and investigators knew the group allocation.

This clonotype came up many times. The antigen it recognizes is unknown. Per-base quality was not reported, and no clone a single base away is much larger than it. A patient counted as having stable Graves' hyperthyroidism if no progression to ophthalmopathy occurred over 18 months of follow-up. The hyperthyroidism patients were between 18 and 65 years old and newly diagnosed, with a disease duration of less than 2 months. The study excluded patients with uncontrolled infections, other autoimmune diseases, pregnancy or lactation. Diagnoses relied on clinical symptoms, serum thyroxine and TRAb, thyroid ultrasound and orbital computed tomography. Ficoll-Paque density gradient centrifugation was used to isolate PBMCs from under 11 ml of fresh peripheral blood. Total RNA was extracted with Trizol reagent, and quality was checked on an Agilent 2100 Bioanalyzer. The trim is 8 bases for V and 8 bases for J, with a gap of 10 bases between the germline ends. The germline V gene encodes CDR1 MNHNS and CDR2 SASEGT. From the cysteine through the phenylalanine, the CDR3 covers 11 amino acids. Left in the record is the CDR3 DNA by itself, 33 bases read in frame from the first base.

The TCR beta CDR3 regions were amplified from the RNA transcripts. The TCR CDR3 was subjected to a first round of RT-PCR using the HTBI primer set and the Qiagen OneStep RT-PCR kit. Libraries were constructed in a second round of multiplex PCR, after which size selection and purification were carried out. Libraries were sequenced paired-end with 100 bp reads on an Illumina HiSeq2000. Turning to the authors' computational methods: SOAPnuke was used to process the raw data, removing reads that contained adapters or uncalled bases, had a mean Phred below 15, or lacked an exact match to the constant primer or identifier. COPE v1.2.5 was used to merge high-quality paired reads, and clonotypes were defined as unique nucleotide sequences. Clonotypes were aligned to IMGT TRBV, TRBD and TRBJ reference segments using MiTCR v1.1. The analysis included only V-J combinations with a frequency above 0.0001, which together covered around 99% of the repertoires. A TCS score was defined as the ratio between F50 (clonal expansion) and ExV (chaos), using BLOSUM62-based TCRdist between CDR3 peptides within each V-J. Welch's t-statistics and random forest reduced some 510 V-J features to 13, which were used in a naive Bayes classifier (R e1071). TCRdb applied fastp at Q25 and MiXCR to the public reads, then kept only in-frame beta chains. Rows merge per CDR3 protein into single entries with the most common DNA and genes. The V and J calls shown here were made by TCRdb, not taken from the authors' results. This sample is represented by hundreds of thousands of distinct CDR3 sequences; over 10% of them were singletons. Jointly, the top ten make up around a tenth of the sample.

In this chain, TRBV6-1 is recombined with TRBJ2-1, with no reliable assignment of the D segment. Sequenced input: blood. This sequence was found in a woman between 18 and 29 years old with Graves' hyperthyroidism. The nucleotide sequence reads TGTGCCAGCTCTGAACCCGATGAGCAGTTCTTC. This translates into CASSEPDEQFF.